This T cell receptor (beta chain) was recorded in a study of T cells in localized non-small cell lung cancer. The table came from immunoSEQ multiplex PCR; TCRdb's copy has only in-frame clones and leaves some out. The repertoire holds over 70,000 clones, about nine tenths seen once, with roughly 4.3% in the top ten. The sample consisted of PBMCs, taken before any cancer treatment. The clonotype comes from a woman between 35 and 75 years old with stage II squamous cell lung carcinoma.

The CDR3 DNA sequence: TGCGCCAGCAGCTTCGGCATCGGGCAGGGTTTTGGCTACACCTTC. Translating gives CASSFGIGQGFGYTF. This rearrangement joins TRBV5-1 to TRBJ1-2; D possibly corresponds to TRBD1 (5 bases). This CDR3 spans 15 amino acids. Germline V gene data show CDR1 as SGHRS and CDR2 as YFSETQ. The ends were cut back, 2 bases at V and 7 bases at J, with 18 bases in the middle.